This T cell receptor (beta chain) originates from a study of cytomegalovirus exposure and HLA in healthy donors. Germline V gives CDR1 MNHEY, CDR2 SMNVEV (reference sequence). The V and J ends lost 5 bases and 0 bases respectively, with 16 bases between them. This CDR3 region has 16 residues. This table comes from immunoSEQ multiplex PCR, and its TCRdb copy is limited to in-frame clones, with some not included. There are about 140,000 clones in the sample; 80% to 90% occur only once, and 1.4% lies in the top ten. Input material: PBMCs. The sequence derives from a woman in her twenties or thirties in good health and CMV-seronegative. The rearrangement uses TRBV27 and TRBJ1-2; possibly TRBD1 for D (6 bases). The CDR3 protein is CASSQRVGQANYGYTF. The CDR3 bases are TGTGCCAGCAGTCAGAGGGTGGGACAAGCTAACTATGGCTACACCTTC.